These T cell receptor beta chains were read from a single sample in a study of T cell repertoires in cytomegalovirus infection. TCRdb re-analysed the reads in MiXCR, keeping a single row per CDR3 protein. Among roughly 100,000 distinct CDR3 sequences listed, approximately 15% were seen once. The material sequenced was PBMCs. The receptor source for this set is a human donor in good health (CMV status not recorded). Some clones in this sample may be carry-over from other donors' samples. The CDR3 runs from the conserved cysteine through the conserved F or W. A D gene is named only where the DNA matches it firmly. The size field is filled for only some rows; it gives once, few, many or a size class.

j_call	v_call	d_call	clone_size	cdr3_nt	cdr3_aa
TRBJ2-3	TRBV28	TRBD2	few	TGTGCCAGCAGTCCCCGACTAGCCCCTAGCACAGATACGCAGTATTTT	CASSPRLAPSTDTQYF
TRBJ2-2	TRBV7-2	-	many	TGTGCCAGCACCCCTGGCGGGAATCGCGCCGGGGAGCTGTTTTTT	CASTPGGNRAGELFF
TRBJ1-2	TRBV7-2	-	many	TGTGCCAGCAGCACACGACAGCTTAACTATGGCTACACCTTC	CASSTRQLNYGYTF
TRBJ2-7	TRBV12-3/TRBV12-4	-	many	TGTGCCAGCAGTTCGAGCCCCGGGGCAGGGACATACGAGCAGTACTTC	CASSSSPGAGTYEQYF
TRBJ1-2	TRBV20-1	-	-	TGCAGTGCCGTTAGGGTCGAGACCTATGGCTACACCTTC	CSAVRVETYGYTF
TRBJ2-3	TRBV20-1	-	-	TGCAGTGCTGTCAACCAAGGGTCAGATACGCAGTATTTT	CSAVNQGSDTQYF
TRBJ1-3	TRBV7-8	TRBD1	many	TGTGCCAGCAGCTTAAACAGGGGCCTCCCTGGAAACACCATATATTTT	CASSLNRGLPGNTIYF
TRBJ1-1	TRBV12-3/TRBV12-4	-	-	TGTGCCAGCCGGAGGACGATGAGCACTGAAGCTTTCTTT	CASRRTMSTEAFF
TRBJ2-5	TRBV7-2	-	-	TGTGCCAGCAGCTTAGAGTGGCAAGAGACCCAGTACTTC	CASSLEWQETQYF
TRBJ2-2	TRBV27	-	-	TGTGCCAGCAGTTCCCACAGGGACACCGGGGAGCTGTTTTTT	CASSSHRDTGELFF
TRBJ1-5	TRBV6-6	TRBD1	medium-sized	TGTGCCAGCAGTTCACAGGGGGGAGGCAATCAGCCCCAGCATTTT	CASSSQGGGNQPQHF
TRBJ2-1	TRBV20-1	-	few	TGCAGTGCGGGGGTACACGGGAGCTCCTACAATGAGCAGTTCTTC	CSAGVHGSSYNEQFF
TRBJ2-7	TRBV7-2	-	many	TGTGCCAGCAGCTTATTTGGGGCTTCCGGGGGCTACGAGCAGTACTTC	CASSLFGASGGYEQYF
TRBJ1-5	TRBV4-1	-	few	TGCGCCAGCAGCCAATATGGGGCAGGGGCCTGGCAGCCCCAGCATTTT	CASSQYGAGAWQPQHF
TRBJ2-7	TRBV5-1	TRBD1	-	TGCGCCAGCAGCTGGGGACAGCCAAGATCCTACGAGCAGTACTTC	CASSWGQPRSYEQYF
TRBJ2-7	TRBV7-3	-	few	TGTGCCAGCAGCTTAACGGGTCCGGCCGACGAGCAGTACTTC	CASSLTGPADEQYF
TRBJ1-4	TRBV7-2	-	medium-sized	TGTGCCAGCAGCTTAGGAGGGACACCGAATGAAAAACTGTTTTTT	CASSLGGTPNEKLFF
TRBJ2-2	TRBV7-2	TRBD1	many	TGTGCCAGCAACGGACAGGGACAAGGCGGGGAGCTGTTTTTT	CASNGQGQGGELFF
TRBJ1-5	TRBV12-3/TRBV12-4	-	-	TGTGCCAGCAGTGCGGGGTACAGCAATCAGCCCCAGCATTTT	CASSAGYSNQPQHF
TRBJ2-5	TRBV7-2	TRBD2	many	TGTGCCAGCAGCTTTTCGGGAGGCCAAGAGACCCAGTACTTC	CASSFSGGQETQYF
TRBJ2-3	TRBV6-4	-	-	TGTGCCAGCAGCCTTACAGGGCTCCGCACAGATACGCAGTATTTT	CASSLTGLRTDTQYF
TRBJ2-1	TRBV29-1	-	-	TGCAGCGTTAGGAAGAGGGGACCCTACAATGAGCAGTTCTTC	CSVRKRGPYNEQFF
TRBJ1-5	TRBV7-2	-	many	TGTGCCAGCAGCTTGCGGGTAAGCCAGCCCCAGCATTTT	CASSLRVSQPQHF
TRBJ2-5	TRBV6-2/TRBV6-3	TRBD1	few	TGTGCCAGCAGGAAGACAGGGCTGTACCAAGAGACCCAGTACTTC	CASRKTGLYQETQYF
TRBJ1-5	TRBV7-2	-	many	TGTGCCAGCAGCTTAAGGGAGATTGGTCAGCCCCAGCATTTT	CASSLREIGQPQHF
TRBJ2-3	TRBV5-4	-	many	TGTGCCAGCAGCTTGGGGCCCCGAAGCCCCACAGATACGCAGTATTTT	CASSLGPRSPTDTQYF
TRBJ2-2	TRBV24-1	-	few	TGTGCCACCAGTGACAAGACAGGAGGGGACACCGGGGAGCTGTTTTTT	CATSDKTGGDTGELFF
TRBJ1-1	TRBV15	-	few	TGTGCCACCAGCGCAGCAACATTCACTGAAGCTTTCTTT	CATSAATFTEAFF
TRBJ1-1	TRBV10-3	-	-	TGTACCATCAGTGAGTCGACGGGTAGTATCGCTGAAGCTTTCTTT	CTISESTGSIAEAFF
TRBJ1-1	TRBV7-4	-	-	TGTGCCAGCAGCTCTCTGCGGACTCCCGAAGGCACTGAAGCTTTCTTT	CASSSLRTPEGTEAFF
TRBJ1-5	TRBV7-3	-	-	TGTGCCAGCAGCTTAAGTGATAGGATAGGTTGGCCCCAGCATTTT	CASSLSDRIGWPQHF
TRBJ1-6	TRBV28	TRBD1	-	TGTGCCAGCAGTTCACTCCTGGGACAGGGGAGGAGGAATTCACCCCTCCACTTT	CASSSLLGQGRRNSPLHF
TRBJ1-1	TRBV7-2	-	many	TGTGCCAGCAGCTTACCAGGGAGGGTAGCTTTCTTT	CASSLPGRVAFF